One TCR beta chain is described in this entry. What it binds is unknown. J gave up 8 bases and V 2 bases, and 7 bases lay outside the gene matches. Germline V lookup: CDR1 SGHRS, CDR2 YFSETQ. The CDR3 extends over 14 amino acids. This sample is drawn from a study of cytomegalovirus exposure and HLA in healthy donors. General study findings and limits: V- and J-gene trimming of TCR beta was linked (in a later analysis) to a missense DCLRE1C variant.

Primers for the PCR totalled 60 Vbeta and 13 Jbeta. Generated by immunoSEQ multiplex PCR, the TCRdb table keeps only in-frame clones and is missing some. The sample has about 190,000 clones; roughly 80% are singletons. This rearrangement joins TRBV5-1 to TRBJ2-4, with 7 bases matching TRBD1. The sequenced material came from PBMCs. The receptor was isolated from a man between 40 and 49 years old in good health and CMV-seropositive. This CDR3 reads CASSLQGQGDIQYF. The DNA of the CDR3 is TGCGCCAGCAGCTTACAGGGGCAGGGGGACATTCAGTACTTC.